This T cell receptor beta chain was obtained from a study of identical twins. Germline V gives CDR1 GTSNPN, CDR2 SVGIG (reference sequence). V was shortened by 1 base and J by 4 bases, with 7 bases between the two germline ends. This CDR3 is built from 12 residues. Worth noting for this clonotype: Its target is unknown.

Whole-study findings and limits: The analysis was cross-sectional rather than longitudinal within donors. Clonotypes of the beta chain that were abundant in cord blood carried fewer insertions (memory repertoires showed none).

TCRdb itself ran the 5' RACE reads through MiXCR, one entry per CDR3 protein. The repertoire consists of fewer than 550,000 distinct CDR3 sequences, with around an eighth occurring once and the leading ten covering about 0.94%. These data also featured in a second study, about yellow fever vaccine responses in identical twins.

Input material: CD4+ T cells sorted from blood. This clonotype was sampled from a young woman in good health. V usage is TRBV30 and J usage is TRBJ1-1; possible D gene TRBD1, 5 bases. The CDR3 bases are TGTGCCTGGAGTGATAGGGGCACTGAAGCTTTCTTT. Its protein product is CAWSDRGTEAFF.